This TCR beta chain comes out of a study of glioma-infiltrating T cells. Germline values: CDR1 SGHKS, CDR2 YYEKEE (reference sequence). This CDR3 spans 16 amino acids. Points on this clonotype: At one end the junction does not follow the germline gene, possibly because of a read error.

TCR alpha and beta CDR3 regions were amplified from RNA using iRepertoire nested multiplex PCR. Tissue mRNA or PBMC total RNA, about 95-450 ng, went into one-step reverse transcription and amplification. From the multiplex PCR reads, TCRdb called clonotypes with MiXCR, one entry per CDR3 protein. The sample has tens of thousands of distinct CDR3 sequences; 35% to 45% are singletons. The chain has TRBV5-5 and TRBJ1-2, with 11 bases identical to TRBD1. The sequenced sample was glioma tissue, nonneoplastic brain tissue, or PBMCs (not recorded which). The sequence was obtained from a human donor with low-grade glioma or glioblastoma, undergoing nonglioma brain surgery, or in good health (not recorded which). The CDR3 here is CASSQTGTGGFYGHTF. The CDR3 coding sequence is TGTGCCAGCAGCCAAACCGGGACAGGGGGTTTCTATGGCCACACCTTC.